Below, one TCR beta chain is given with its context. These data come from a study of T cell changes during pregnancy in multiple sclerosis. The protocol was immunoSEQ multiplex PCR, while the TCRdb copy is restricted to in-frame clones and leaves out a portion. The table includes under 50,000 clones, around 93% detected once. The ends were cut back, 1 base at V and 1 base at J, with 10 bases in the middle. This CDR3 comprises 16 residues. Looked up from germline, CDR1 is SGHVS and CDR2 is FNYEAQ. V is TRBV7-6 and J is TRBJ2-2, with D perhaps TRBD1 (5 bases). Sequenced material: CD8+ T cells from peripheral blood mononuclear cells, taken in the first trimester of pregnancy. The TCR comes from a female donor with multiple sclerosis, enrolled in a pregnancy study. DNA of the CDR3: TGTGCCAGCAGCTTAGTGGCAGGGCAGAACACCGGGGAGCTGTTTTTT. It translates to CASSLVAGQNTGELFF. The complete variable domain, with remaining parts taken from reference TRBV7-6 and TRBJ2-2, reads GAGVSQSPRYKVTKRGQDVALRCDPISGHVSLYWYRQALGQGPEFLTYFNYEAQQDKSGLPNDRFSAERPEGSISTLTIQRTEQRDSAMYRCASSLVAGQNTGELFFGEGSRLTVL.